Below, 31 T cell receptor beta chains from the same sample are listed, as sequenced in a study of T cell changes during pregnancy in multiple sclerosis. Here immunoSEQ multiplex PCR was the method, and the copy in TCRdb shows in-frame clones only, minus some. The data hold some 50,000 clones, with about 95% observed a single time. Here the sequenced sample was CD8+ T cells from peripheral blood mononuclear cells, taken in the first trimester of pregnancy. The receptor source for this set is a female donor with multiple sclerosis, enrolled in a pregnancy study.

This clone has just one count. This chain uses TRBV6-1 with TRBJ1-5; D may be TRBD1 (6 bases). V was trimmed by 0 bases and J by 3 bases, leaving 30 bases between them. The CDR3 contains 22 residues. Germline V gives CDR1 MNHNS, CDR2 SASEGT. The CDR3 DNA reads TGTGCCAGCAGTGAAGCCTTTCCTTCCCCGGGACATCCGAGGGGTAACAATCAGCCCCAGCATTTT. Its protein product is CASSEAFPSPGHPRGNNQPQHF.

The V gene is TRBV6-1, the J gene TRBJ2-5; 9 nucleotides match TRBD1. V was clipped by 6 bases and J by 1 base; unmatched bases: 6. The CDR3 runs to 15 residues. CDR1 and CDR2 (germline): MNHNS, SASEGT. For the CDR3, the DNA is TGTGCCAGCAGGGAGGAGGGACAGGGCCAAGAGACCCAGTACTTC. This encodes CASREEGQGQETQYF.

The rearrangement joins TRBV5-1 to TRBJ2-7; 8 positions match TRBD2. The V segment lost 7 bases and the J segment 0 bases; nucleotides outside the gene matches: 3. Germline V CDR1 and CDR2: SGHRS, YFSETQ. The CDR3 contains 13 residues. As DNA, the CDR3 is TGCGCCAGCCGGGGGGGGGCCTCCTACGAGCAGTACTTC. This gives the protein CASRGGASYEQYF. The variable domain in full, completed from reference TRBV5-1 and TRBJ2-7, reads KAGVTQTPRYLIKTRGQQVTLSCSPISGHRSVSWYQQTPGQGLQFLFEYFSETQRNKGNFPGRFSGRQFSNSRSEMNVSTLELGDSALYLCASRGGASYEQYFGPGTRLTVT.

This clone was detected a few times. CDR3 in amino acids: CASSPTGAQETQYF. The CDR3 bases are TGTGCCAGCAGTCCTACAGGGGCGCAAGAGACCCAGTACTTC. V and J are TRBV6-6 and TRBJ2-5; 7 nucleotides line up with TRBD1. This CDR3 has 14 residues. Germline loops: CDR1 MNHNY, CDR2 SVGAGI (reference sequence). Unmatched junction bases numbered 5, after V lost 5 bases and J lost 2 bases.

CDR3 bases: TGCAGCGTTGGGGGACAGAATTCCTACGAGCAGTACTTC. This encodes CSVGGQNSYEQYF. This chain uses TRBV29-1 with TRBJ2-7, with TRBD1 matching over 7 bases. Trimming cost V 4 bases and J 1 base; bases outside gene matches: 4. The CDR3 has 13 amino acids. Germline lookup yields CDR1 SQVTM and CDR2 ANQGSEA.

This rearrangement joins TRBV19 to TRBJ2-7; D might be TRBD1 (7 bases). Looked up from germline, CDR1 is LNHDA and CDR2 is SQIVND (reference sequence). The V end lost 3 bases, the J end lost 0 bases, and 12 bases lay between the germline ends. The CDR3 has 15 amino acids. CDR3 in DNA: TGTGCCAGTAGTATGGCAGGGGGGAGCTCCTACGAGCAGTACTTC. As protein: CASSMAGGSSYEQYF.

The genes are TRBV19 and TRBJ1-2, with D possibly TRBD1 on 5 matching bases. V shed 6 bases and J shed 6 bases, with 14 bases lying between them. This CDR3 has 13 residues. Germline V lookup: CDR1 LNHDA, CDR2 SQIVND (reference sequence). DNA for the CDR3: TGTGCCAGTAGGACCGACAGACAAAATGGCTACACCTTC. Translated: CASRTDRQNGYTF. The full variable domain, rest sourced from reference TRBV19 and TRBJ1-2, is DGGITQSPKYLFRKEGQNVTLSCEQNLNHDAMYWYRQDPGQGLRLIYYSQIVNDFQKGDIAEGYSVSREKKESFPLTVTSAQKNPTAFYLCASRTDRQNGYTFGSGTRLTVV.

The genes are TRBV27 and TRBJ2-6, with D perhaps TRBD1 (6 bases). Trimming removed 5 bases at V and 0 bases at J, with 17 bases between. This CDR3 region has 18 residues. In germline, CDR1 is MNHEY, CDR2 SMNVEV (reference sequence). In DNA form, the CDR3 reads TGTGCCAGCAGTCCCTACCGTGACAGGCCCTCTGGGGCCAACGTCCTGACTTTC. Translated: CASSPYRDRPSGANVLTF.

V and J are TRBV15 and TRBJ2-5; 10 positions match TRBD2. The CDR3 spans 17 residues. J was trimmed by 4 bases and V by 5 bases; bases with no gene match: 13. CDR1 and CDR2 from the germline V gene are LNHNV and YYDKDF (reference sequence). CDR3 bases: TGTGCCACCAGCGAACAGGTAGCGGGAGGAGGGAGAGAGACCCAGTACTTC. Protein sequence: CATSEQVAGGGRETQYF. Variable domain in full (rest from reference TRBV15 and TRBJ2-5): DAMVIQNPRYQVTQFGKPVTLSCSQTLNHNVMYWYQQKSSQAPKLLFHYYDKDFNNEADTPDNFQSRRPNTSFCFLDIRSPGLGDTAMYLCATSEQVAGGGRETQYFGPGTRLLVL.

The rearrangement joins TRBV5-1 to TRBJ2-7; 11 positions match TRBD2. CDR1 and CDR2 (germline): SGHRS, YFSETQ. Trimming at V came to 4 bases and at J to 6 bases, leaving 6 bases not matched to a gene. This CDR3 contains 14 residues. In DNA form, the CDR3 reads TGCGCCAGCAGCCCTACTAGCGGGGGCGGCGAGCAGTACTTC. Translating gives CASSPTSGGGEQYF.

This clone has more than one count but fewer than ten. The rearrangement links TRBV6-4 to TRBJ2-3; D perhaps matches TRBD2 (6 bases). Trimming pared 8 bases from V and 1 base from J, leaving 13 bases between. The germline V gene encodes CDR1 MRHNA and CDR2 SNTAGT. The CDR3 is 14 amino acids. As DNA, the CDR3 is TGTGCCAGCTCCCCCGGGGAGGGCACAGATACGCAGTATTTT. Its translation: CASSPGEGTDTQYF.

This clone was seen a single time. This chain joins TRBV2 and TRBJ1-1, with TRBD1 matching over 8 bases. Losses at the gene ends were 6 bases for V and 0 bases for J; bases not matched to a gene: 12. CDR3 length equals 17 residues. CDR1 and CDR2 from the germline V gene are SNHLY and FYNNEI. Written as DNA, the CDR3 is TGTGCCAGCAGACCGCGTATTGGGACAGGACTGAACACTGAAGCTTTCTTT. Protein sequence: CASRPRIGTGLNTEAFF.

The rearrangement joins TRBV7-6 to TRBJ1-5; TRBD1 is a possible D gene (6 bases). Germline V CDR1 and CDR2: SGHVS, FNYEAQ. V dropped 4 bases and J dropped 1 base, with 11 bases sitting between them. CDR3 length equals 15 residues. The DNA of the CDR3 is TGTGCCAGCAGCTCAGGGGTCGGGAGCAATCAGCCCCAGCATTTT. Translation gives CASSSGVGSNQPQHF.

The CDR3: CAWRQTTRGYTF. The CDR3 DNA is TGTGCCTGGAGACAAACCACAAGAGGCTACACCTTC. The chain carries TRBV30 and TRBJ1-2; no definite D call. CDR3 size: 12 residues. V gave up 3 bases and J gave up 8 bases, with 13 bases separating them. Germline CDR1 and CDR2: GTSNPN and SVGIG (reference sequence). Looking up the rest from reference TRBV30 and TRBJ1-2 gives the full variable domain: SQTIHQWPATLVQPVGSPLSLECTVEGTSNPNLYWYRQAAGRGLQLLFYSVGIGQISSEVPQNLSASRPQDRQFILSSKKLLLSDSGFYLCAWRQTTRGYTFGSGTRLTVV.

The chain joins TRBV27 to TRBJ2-3; D remains ambiguous. Per germline, CDR1 MNHEY and CDR2 SMNVEV (reference sequence). Trimming removed 4 bases from V and 2 bases from J, with 13 bases in between. The CDR3 is 15 residues long. CDR3 bases: TGTGCCAGCAGTTATGATTTCGGGTCCACAGATACGCAGTATTTT. As protein: CASSYDFGSTDTQYF.

The gene calls are TRBV27 and TRBJ1-5; 8 bases map to TRBD1. The CDR3 length is 15 residues. CDR1 is MNHEY and CDR2 is SMNVEV in the germline V gene (reference sequence). With 3 bases clipped from V and 6 bases from J, the junction kept 7 bases outside the gene matches. In DNA form, the CDR3 reads TGTGCCAGCAGTTTGGGGGGGGACAGGCGTCAGCCCCAGCATTTT. Amino acid sequence: CASSLGGDRRQPQHF.

This clone was seen once. The chain joins TRBV21-1 to TRBJ2-6; no DNA check was done on the table's D call, TRBD1. TRBV21-1 is recorded as a pseudogene. The CDR3 is 19 residues long. The CDR3 nucleotides read TGTGCCATACCGGGACAGGGTCCCCCTTATTTGGCTGGGGCCAACGTCCTGACTTTC. The encoded protein is CAIPGQGPPYLAGANVLTF.

J is TRBJ1-2 and V is TRBV4-1; tentatively, D is TRBD1 (6 bases). Per germline, CDR1 MGHRA and CDR2 YSYEKL. V gave up 4 bases and J gave up 8 bases, with 23 bases separating them. CDR3 size: 16 residues. The CDR3 region is CASSLTDGANQGGYTF. The CDR3 DNA reads as TGCGCCAGCAGCCTAACGGATGGGGCGAACCAGGGGGGCTACACCTTC.

The rearrangement uses TRBV19 and TRBJ1-1; no clear D. The CDR3 has 12 amino acids. The V and J ends lost 4 bases and 6 bases respectively, with 9 bases between them. Germline values: CDR1 LNHDA, CDR2 SQIVND (reference sequence). CDR3 bases: TGTGCCAGTAGTAGTACGCGGTCTGAAGCTTTCTTT. Its translation is CASSSTRSEAFF.

The V call is TRBV15, the J call TRBJ2-7, with D perhaps matching TRBD1 (5 bases). Per the germline V gene, CDR1 is LNHNV and CDR2 is YYDKDF (reference sequence). Trimming pared 5 bases from V and 2 bases from J, leaving 28 bases between. The CDR3 consists of 19 residues. CDR3 region: CATSGPRVDGGLVAYEQYF. The CDR3 DNA reads as TGTGCCACCAGCGGACCCAGGGTGGATGGTGGGTTGGTAGCCTACGAGCAGTACTTC.

The DNA for the CDR3 is TGTGCCACAAGAGCGGGAGCCCCCGGGGAGCTGTTTTTT. Its protein is CATRAGAPGELFF. The chain uses TRBV27 and TRBJ2-2; TRBD2 agrees at 8 bases. CDR3 length: 13 amino acids. Germline values: CDR1 MNHEY, CDR2 SMNVEV (reference sequence). The junction had 7 bases not matched to a gene; V was cut back by 10 bases and J by 6 bases.

This sequence joins TRBV10-2 and TRBJ2-1, with D perhaps matching TRBD2 (6 bases). The CDR3 length is 17 residues. From germline, CDR1 is WSHSY and CDR2 SAAADI. The ends were cut back, 7 bases at V and 0 bases at J, with 19 bases in the middle. The CDR3, as DNA: TGCGCCAGCAAATCTTCGGGACTTCCGAGCTCCTACAATGAGCAGTTCTTC. It encodes CASKSSGLPSSYNEQFF.

The chain recombines TRBV27 with TRBJ2-3, with a possible D match to TRBD2 (5 bases). The V end was cut by 0 bases, the J end by 2 bases, with 12 bases between. The germline gives CDR1 MNHEY, CDR2 SMNVEV (reference sequence). This CDR3 comprises 16 residues. The CDR3 nucleotides read TGTGCCAGCAGTTTATCGAGGGTTCCGAACACAGATACGCAGTATTTT. As protein: CASSLSRVPNTDTQYF.

The DNA of the CDR3 is TGCGCCAGCAGCTTCGAACCCGGGACTAGCGGCACAGATACGCAGTATTTT. Translating gives CASSFEPGTSGTDTQYF. J is TRBJ2-3 and V is TRBV5-1, with 10 bases matching TRBD2. The CDR3 contains 17 residues. The ends lost 2 bases at V and 1 base at J; junction bases unmatched: 7. The germline gives CDR1 SGHRS, CDR2 YFSETQ.

The chain links TRBV2 to TRBJ2-3; TRBD2 agrees at 9 bases. This CDR3 comprises 16 residues. Germline CDR1 is SNHLY and CDR2 is FYNNEI. The J segment lost 2 bases and the V segment lost 3 bases, leaving 6 bases of the junction unmatched. CDR3 sequence: CASSETSGRFTDTQYF. The CDR3, as DNA: TGTGCCAGCAGTGAGACTAGCGGACGGTTCACAGATACGCAGTATTTT.

This chain uses TRBV11-2 with TRBJ2-7; TRBD2 aligns across 8 bases. Unmatched junction bases numbered 12, after V lost 4 bases and J lost 4 bases. There are 16 residues in the CDR3. The germline V gene has CDR1 SGHAT and CDR2 FQNNGV. The CDR3 loop reads CASSSPREGSWYEQYF. The CDR3 coding sequence is TGTGCCAGCAGCTCCCCCCGGGAGGGAAGTTGGTACGAGCAGTACTTC.

The rearrangement uses TRBV10-3 and TRBJ2-5; D might be TRBD2 (5 bases). The CDR3 contains 11 residues. Trimming cost V 5 bases and J 7 bases, with 8 bases left between them. The germline gives CDR1 ENHRY, CDR2 SYGVKD. The CDR3 sequence is CAISSSGTQYF. In DNA, the CDR3 is TGTGCCATCAGTTCAAGCGGGACCCAGTACTTC.

The rearrangement links TRBV7-2 to TRBJ2-5; TRBD1 matches at 9 bases. The germline CDR1 and CDR2 sequences are SGHTA and FQGNSA. The V gene end was trimmed by 5 bases and the J gene end by 3 bases; junction bases not matched to a gene: 4. This CDR3 is 14 amino acids long. The CDR3 DNA sequence: TGTGCCAGCAGCCTGACAGGGGGGGAAGAGACCCAGTACTTC. As protein: CASSLTGGEETQYF. Drawing the rest from reference TRBV7-2 and TRBJ2-5, the complete variable domain is GAGVSQSPSNKVTEKGKDVELRCDPISGHTALYWYRQSLGQGLEFLIYFQGNSAPDKSGLPSDRFSAERTGGSVSTLTIQRTQQEDSAVYLCASSLTGGEETQYFGPGTRLLVL.

V is TRBV5-6 and J is TRBJ1-1; possible D gene TRBD1, 5 bases. The CDR3 has 12 residues. V gave up 2 bases and J gave up 8 bases, with 10 bases separating them. Germline values: CDR1 SGHDT, CDR2 YYEEEE. The CDR3 nucleotides are TGTGCCAGCAGCTTTCTGACAGAAGAAGCTTTCTTT. It is translated as CASSFLTEEAFF.

The chain uses TRBV4-1 and TRBJ2-5; D unresolved. The V end was cut by 1 base, the J end by 5 bases, with 11 bases between. Germline values: CDR1 MGHRA, CDR2 YSYEKL. CDR3 size: 14 residues. CDR3 coding DNA: TGCGCCAGCAGCCAAGGTCTCGGGTTGGAGACCCAGTACTTC. Its translation: CASSQGLGLETQYF.

The gene calls are TRBV30 and TRBJ1-5; 10 nucleotides agree with TRBD1. The germline CDR1 and CDR2 sequences are GTSNPN and SVGIG (reference sequence). V lost 6 bases, J lost 0 bases, and 11 bases stayed unmatched. The CDR3 has 17 amino acids. This chain's CDR3 is CACSPGQGPSSNQPQHF. For the CDR3, the DNA is TGTGCCTGTTCACCGGGACAGGGGCCTTCTAGCAATCAGCCCCAGCATTTT.